A selection of T cell receptor beta chains follows, all from one sample in a study of cytomegalovirus exposure and HLA in healthy donors. This table comes from immunoSEQ multiplex PCR, and its TCRdb copy is limited to in-frame clones, with some not included. The sample lists roughly 190,000 clones, roughly 79% occurring once. Material for sequencing was PBMCs. The receptors come from a young woman in good health and CMV-seropositive. Both conserved end residues are part of each CDR3. The D gene is left open where the match is weak. For some rows the clone size is stated as once, few or many, or as a class when expanded; others skip it.

clone size | D gene | J gene | CDR3 length | V gene | CDR3 protein | CDR3 DNA
NA | TRBD1 | TRBJ2-1 | 14 | TRBV30 | CAWARQGTYNEQFF | TGTGCCTGGGCCAGACAGGGCACCTACAATGAGCAGTTCTTC
NA | NA | TRBJ1-2 | 13 | TRBV4-3 | CASSEDRVCGYTF | TGCGCCAGCAGCGAAGACCGAGTGTGTGGCTACACCTTC
once | NA | TRBJ1-6 | 16 | TRBV13 | CASSQPRTGYNSPLHF | TGTGCCAGCAGCCAGCCACGGACGGGATATAATTCACCCCTCCACTTT
NA | TRBD1 | TRBJ1-2 | 15 | TRBV5-1 | CASSSGTAPTSGYTF | TGCGCCAGCAGCTCCGGGACAGCTCCGACGAGCGGCTACACCTTC
NA | NA | TRBJ2-5 | 13 | TRBV5-1 | CASSLTSSETQYF | TGCGCCAGCAGCTTGACTAGTTCGGAGACCCAGTACTTC
once | TRBD2 | TRBJ2-1 | 16 | TRBV25-1 | CASSEYQSGGEDEQFF | TGTGCTAGCAGTGAATACCAGTCGGGGGGGGAGGATGAGCAGTTCTTC
once | NA | TRBJ1-5 | 13 | TRBV2 | CASTEGVATVQHF | TGTGCCAGCACCGAGGGGGTGGCCACGGTCCAGCATTTT
NA | NA | TRBJ2-7 | 18 | TRBV28 | CASSLEGLLSDSSYEQYF | TGTGCCAGCAGTTTGGAGGGCCTTCTTTCCGACAGCTCCTACGAGCAGTACTTC
NA | NA | TRBJ1-2 | 12 | TRBV7-2 | CASSYVGYGYTF | TGTGCCAGCAGCTACGTCGGCTATGGCTACACCTTC
NA | TRBD1 | TRBJ1-5 | 16 | TRBV19 | CASTWTGPYSNQPQHF | TGTGCCAGTACGTGGACAGGGCCGTATAGCAATCAGCCCCAGCATTTT
NA | TRBD2 | TRBJ2-1 | 14 | TRBV30 | CAWSALAGYNEQFF | TGTGCCTGGAGTGCCCTAGCGGGGTACAATGAGCAGTTCTTC
NA | NA | TRBJ1-5 | 12 | TRBV27 | CASSRIDQPQHF | TGTGCCAGCAGCCGAATAGATCAGCCCCAGCATTTT
NA | TRBD1 | TRBJ2-1 | 17 | TRBV5-6 | CASSSLETGEFYNEQFF | TGTGCCAGCAGCTCACTCGAGACAGGGGAGTTCTACAATGAGCAGTTCTTC
NA | TRBD1 | TRBJ1-2 | 14 | TRBV29-1 | CSVDRSGQGRGYTF | TGCAGCGTTGACCGATCAGGACAGGGCCGTGGCTACACCTTC
NA | TRBD2 | TRBJ2-4 | 19 | TRBV7-8 | CASSPRGLAGEIAKNIQYF | TGTGCCAGCAGCCCGAGAGGACTAGCGGGGGAAATAGCCAAAAACATTCAGTACTTC
NA | NA | TRBJ1-3 | 16 | TRBV7-2 | CASSFLARLSGNTIYF | TGTGCCAGCAGCTTCCTAGCCCGCCTCTCTGGAAACACCATATATTTT
NA | TRBD2 | TRBJ2-7 | 19 | TRBV7-2 | CASSLAPRGGGVTSYEQYF | TGTGCCAGCAGCTTAGCCCCGAGGGGCGGGGGGGTCACCTCCTACGAGCAGTACTTC
few | NA | TRBJ1-1 | 17 | TRBV7-6 | CASSPAVVQGVRAEAFF | TGTGCCAGCAGCCCCGCCGTGGTTCAGGGCGTACGAGCTGAAGCTTTCTTT
NA | NA | TRBJ2-3 | 14 | TRBV7-2 | CASSFQGGGDTQYF | TGTGCCAGCAGCTTTCAGGGAGGTGGGGATACGCAGTATTTT
once | NA | TRBJ1-1 | 14 | TRBV7-2 | CASSLWEGVSEAFF | TGTGCCAGCAGCTTATGGGAGGGGGTATCTGAAGCTTTCTTT
NA | TRBD1 | TRBJ1-2 | 14 | TRBV5-5 | CATRPQGQNYGYTF | TGTGCCACCAGACCCCAGGGACAGAACTATGGCTACACCTTC
NA | TRBD2 | TRBJ2-3 | 14 | TRBV29-1 | CSVDPGGGTDTQYF | TGCAGCGTTGATCCCGGGGGGGGGACAGATACGCAGTATTTT
NA | NA | TRBJ2-5 | 13 | TRBV7-2 | CASSSQRRGTQYF | TGTGCCAGCAGCTCCCAACGCAGGGGGACCCAGTACTTC
NA | TRBD2 | TRBJ2-1 | 17 | TRBV9 | CASSVDPSGSSYNEQFF | TGTGCCAGCAGCGTAGATCCTAGCGGGAGTTCCTACAATGAGCAGTTCTTC
NA | NA | TRBJ1-1 | 12 | TRBV30 | CAWSGGGTEAFF | TGTGCCTGGAGTGGGGGAGGAACTGAAGCTTTCTTT
NA | NA | TRBJ1-1 | 15 | TRBV6-6 | CASSYAGGLNTEAFF | TGTGCCAGCAGTTATGCCGGAGGGCTGAACACTGAAGCTTTCTTT
NA | TRBD2 | TRBJ2-1 | 14 | TRBV5-4 | CASSPRETSSEQFF | TGTGCCAGCAGCCCTCGGGAGACTAGCAGCGAGCAGTTCTTC